Each of the 23 T cell receptor beta chains below was sequenced from the same sample in a study of regulatory T cells in long-lasting Graves disease. The sample's time point: newly diagnosed GD, antithyroid drugs for less than 3 months. TCR sequences were obtained from RNA taken from PBMCs. In building TCR beta libraries, iRepertoire HTBI primers were used together with Arm-PCR of CDR3 regions. Each CDR3 protein is one row after TCRdb ran MiXCR on the multiplex PCR reads. Among 350,000 to 400,000 distinct CDR3 sequences listed, 15% were seen once. The starting material was peripheral blood mononuclear cells (PBMCs), obtained at new diagnosis, from a patient treated with antithyroid drugs. These receptors were collected from a female donor with Graves disease.

In its sample, this clonotype was seen many times. The CDR3 bases are TGTGCCAGCAGCCCGGGACTTCACAATGAGCAGTTCTTC. Amino acids: CASSPGLHNEQFF. The chain uses TRBV13 and TRBJ2-1; D may be TRBD2 (6 bases). V was cut by 5 bases and J by 5 bases, with 10 bases left in between. There are 13 residues in the CDR3. Per germline, CDR1 PRHDT and CDR2 FYEKMQ (reference sequence).

This clonotype showed up many times. V gene TRBV5-1 combines with J gene TRBJ2-2, with 13 bases that match TRBD2. J gave up 1 base and V 2 bases, and 2 bases lay outside the gene matches. CDR3 length equals 17 residues. The germline V gene has CDR1 SGHRS and CDR2 YFSETQ. The CDR3 loop reads CASSLRLAGGNTGELFF. For the CDR3, the DNA is TGCGCCAGCAGCTTAAGACTAGCGGGAGGGAACACCGGGGAGCTGTTTTTT.

The rearrangement uses TRBV19 and TRBJ1-1; TRBD1 agrees at 8 bases. The CDR3 runs to 14 residues. V gave up 7 bases and J gave up 0 bases; unmatched junction bases: 4. Germline V CDR1 and CDR2: LNHDA, SQIVND (reference sequence). The CDR3 protein is CASTNRGMNTEAFF. CDR3 DNA: TGTGCCAGTACTAACAGGGGGATGAACACTGAAGCTTTCTTT.

In this sample, this clonotype turned up many times. The chain employs TRBV3-1 and TRBJ2-4, with D hard to call. V lost 4 bases, J lost 0 bases, and 7 bases lay in between. The germline CDR1 and CDR2 sequences are LGHDT and YNNKEL (reference sequence). The CDR3 runs to 14 residues. CDR3 loop: CASSRGIAKNIQYF. The CDR3 DNA reads as TGTGCCAGCAGCCGCGGAATAGCCAAAAACATTCAGTACTTC.

This clonotype was seen at least ten times. This sequence joins TRBV5-5 and TRBJ1-4; a possible D gene is TRBD1 (5 bases). The CDR3 length is 14 residues. V lost 3 bases and J 8 bases, leaving 14 bases between the germline ends. Germline V gives CDR1 SGHKS, CDR2 YYEKEE (reference sequence). The CDR3 protein is CASSSTGTGEKLFF. The CDR3, as DNA: TGTGCCAGCAGCTCGACTGGGACCGGGGAAAAACTGTTTTTT.

A few counts support this clonotype. CDR3 coding DNA: TGCAGCATTGCGCAGGGGAACACTGAAGCTTTCTTT. Protein sequence: CSIAQGNTEAFF. This sequence joins TRBV29-1 and TRBJ1-1; D perhaps matches TRBD1 (5 bases). With 8 bases removed from V and 1 base from J, the gap between germline ends came to 11 bases. The CDR3 loop spans 12 amino acids. Germline-derived CDR1 and CDR2 are SQVTM and ANQGSEA.

This clonotype was observed many times. The gene calls are TRBV2 and TRBJ2-1, with D perhaps given as TRBD1 or TRBD2 (5 bases each). The CDR3 extends over 15 amino acids. The germline V and J ends were trimmed by 4 bases and 7 bases, with 17 bases remaining between them. The V gene's germline CDR1 is SNHLY and CDR2 FYNNEI. DNA for the CDR3: TGTGCCAGCAGTGCGGGACGGCGAGAGGGGAATGAGCAGTTCTTC. Encoded protein: CASSAGRREGNEQFF.

This clonotype was observed many times. V and J are TRBV28 and TRBJ2-7; TRBD2 might be the D (6 bases). Germline loops: CDR1 MDHEN, CDR2 SYDVKM. The CDR3 sequence is 12 residues long. The ends were cut back, 4 bases at V and 12 bases at J, with 16 bases in the middle. The CDR3 reads CASSSEGGLGYF. CDR3 nucleotides: TGTGCCAGCAGTTCTGAGGGAGGCCTGGGGTACTTC.

The sample holds a few counts of this clonotype. The V and J genes are TRBV10-3 and TRBJ1-2, with D perhaps TRBD1 (5 bases). Germline V lookup: CDR1 ENHRY, CDR2 SYGVKD. V was pared by 6 bases and J by 0 bases, with 8 bases between. The CDR3 runs to 13 residues. The CDR3 loop is CAIRGTANYGYTF. The CDR3 coding sequence is TGTGCCATCAGGGGGACGGCTAACTATGGCTACACCTTC.

This clonotype was found many times. The rearrangement uses TRBV9 and TRBJ2-3; TRBD2 might be the D (6 bases). This CDR3 is 16 amino acids long. Germline values: CDR1 SGDLS, CDR2 YYNGEE. Trimming removed 3 bases at V and 0 bases at J, with 14 bases between. The CDR3 is CASSDARSGSTDTQYF. For the CDR3, the DNA is TGTGCCAGCAGCGACGCGCGGAGCGGGAGCACAGATACGCAGTATTTT.

The genes are TRBV6-1 and TRBJ2-1, with D unclear. The length of the CDR3 is 15 residues. Germline lookup yields CDR1 MNHNS and CDR2 SASEGT. V lost 6 bases to trimming and J lost 0 bases, with 12 bases between them. This CDR3 reads CASSFRAVSYNEQFF. Here the CDR3 DNA reads TGTGCCAGCAGCTTCCGGGCTGTCTCCTACAATGAGCAGTTCTTC.

This clonotype was recorded at least ten times. This rearrangement joins TRBV28 to TRBJ2-5, with 15 positions matching TRBD2. The germline V gene has CDR1 MDHEN and CDR2 SYDVKM. This CDR3 comprises 15 residues. V shed 7 bases, J shed 7 bases, and the junction held 7 bases outside the gene matches. The CDR3 protein is CASTEGLAGGGTQYF. The CDR3 DNA reads TGTGCCAGCACCGAAGGACTAGCGGGAGGGGGGACCCAGTACTTC. The whole variable domain, remainder taken from reference TRBV28 and TRBJ2-5, is DVKVTQSSRYLVKRTGEKVFLECVQDMDHENMFWYRQDPGLGLRLIYFSYDVKMKEKGDIPEGYSVSREKKERFSLILESASTNQTSMYLCASTEGLAGGGTQYFGPGTRLLVL.

This clonotype was detected many times. The chain is built from TRBV20-1 and TRBJ2-7; D perhaps matches TRBD2 (5 bases). The CDR3 is 14 residues long. The V gene lost 5 bases and the J gene lost 0 bases, with 14 bases spanning the gap. The germline V gene has CDR1 DFQATT and CDR2 SNEGSKA (reference sequence). The CDR3 here is CSASRTARSYEQYF. The CDR3 nucleotides are TGCAGTGCTTCACGGACTGCACGCTCCTACGAGCAGTACTTC.

This clonotype came up many times. The rearrangement links TRBV13 to TRBJ2-1; D assignment may be TRBD1 or TRBD2 (5 bases each). The CDR3 is 14 residues long. The V end was cut by 10 bases, the J end by 7 bases, with 20 bases between. Per germline, CDR1 PRHDT and CDR2 FYEKMQ (reference sequence). The CDR3 DNA is TGTGCCACTTCTCCCGGGACCGCAATTAATGAGCAGTTCTTC. It encodes CATSPGTAINEQFF.

This clonotype was detected many times. The rearrangement joins TRBV28 to TRBJ1-1; weak D call: TRBD1 (5 bases). The V gene's germline CDR1 is MDHEN and CDR2 SYDVKM. V lost 7 bases and J 3 bases, leaving 18 bases between the germline ends. CDR3 length equals 15 residues. The CDR3, as DNA: TGTGCCAGCATCGAAGTCTTCCGGGGCGACACTGAAGCTTTCTTT. Its translation: CASIEVFRGDTEAFF. The variable domain in full, completed from reference TRBV28 and TRBJ1-1, reads DVKVTQSSRYLVKRTGEKVFLECVQDMDHENMFWYRQDPGLGLRLIYFSYDVKMKEKGDIPEGYSVSREKKERFSLILESASTNQTSMYLCASIEVFRGDTEAFFGQGTRLTVV.

This chain links TRBV5-4 with TRBJ2-1; no definite D call. This CDR3 comprises 15 residues. From germline, CDR1 is SGHNT and CDR2 YYREEE (reference sequence). V was pared by 4 bases and J by 5 bases, with 16 bases between. This CDR3 is CASSPGRYENNEQFF. The DNA of the CDR3 is TGTGCCAGCAGCCCCGGACGGTACGAAAACAATGAGCAGTTCTTC. The full variable domain, rest sourced from reference TRBV5-4 and TRBJ2-1, is ETGVTQSPTHLIKTRGQQVTLRCSSQSGHNTVSWYQQALGQGPQFIFQYYREEENGRGNFPPRFSGLQFPNYSSELNVNALELDDSALYLCASSPGRYENNEQFFGPGTRLTVL.

This rearrangement joins TRBV12-3 or TRBV12-4 to TRBJ1-1; 7 bases are a match to TRBD1. Unmatched junction bases numbered 3, after V lost 5 bases and J lost 3 bases. The CDR3 consists of 13 residues. CDR3 DNA sequence: TGTGCCAGCAGTCCAGGGGGATACACTGAAGCTTTCTTT. This encodes CASSPGGYTEAFF.

This clonotype has a count of ten or more. The CDR3 protein is CASSLGSPSEQYF. CDR3 nucleotide sequence: TGTGCCAGCAGCTTAGGCAGTCCCTCCGAGCAGTACTTC. The chain employs TRBV11-2 and TRBJ2-3; the D is unclear. The DNA matches TRBJ2-7 better at its end, which makes the J call doubtful. This CDR3 is 13 amino acids long. Germline V gene sequence: CDR1 SGHAT, CDR2 FQNNGV.

At least ten counts were recorded for this clonotype. V gene TRBV6-1 combines with J gene TRBJ2-1; TRBD1 aligns across 9 bases. The CDR3 is 15 residues long. Germline-derived CDR1 and CDR2 are MNHNS and SASEGT. V dropped 5 bases and J dropped 2; count of bases not matched to a gene: 4. CDR3 in amino acids: CASSRQGGAYNEQFF. As DNA, the CDR3 is TGTGCCAGCAGTCGACAGGGGGGTGCCTACAATGAGCAGTTCTTC.

This clonotype was counted many times. The rearrangement joins TRBV15 to TRBJ1-4, with 10 bases matching TRBD1. Germline assignment: CDR1 LNHNV and CDR2 YYDKDF (reference sequence). CDR3 length: 14 amino acids. The ends lost 5 bases at V and 10 bases at J; junction bases unmatched: 7. The CDR3 DNA is TGTGCCACCAGCGGCGGGACAGGGGAGAGAAAACTGTTTTTT. This encodes CATSGGTGERKLFF.

This clonotype was counted at least ten times. CDR3 sequence: CASSPGQGPRNEQFF. The CDR3 DNA follows: TGCGCCAGCAGTCCCGGACAGGGTCCGAGGAATGAGCAGTTCTTC. The chain employs TRBV10-1 and TRBJ2-1; TRBD1 aligns across 8 bases. Germline values: CDR1 WNHNN, CDR2 SYGVQD (reference sequence). J gave up 7 bases and V 5 bases, and 10 bases lay outside the gene matches. The CDR3 has 15 residues.

This clonotype was counted many times. The chain employs TRBV11-3 and TRBJ2-1; no definite D call. Between the trimmed V and J ends, which lost 4 bases and 5 bases, there was a span of 6 bases. Germline values: CDR1 SGHNT, CDR2 YENEEA. This CDR3 is built from 12 residues. CDR3 DNA sequence: TGTGCCAGCAGCTACGGAGACAATGAGCAGTTCTTC. It translates to CASSYGDNEQFF.

This clonotype was detected many times. V usage is TRBV7-2 and J usage is TRBJ1-2; no definite D call. Germline CDR1 SGHTA, CDR2 FQGNSA. The V end was cut by 10 bases, the J end by 0 bases, with 15 bases between. The CDR3 extends over 14 amino acids. The chain's CDR3 is CAITPESANYGYTF. The DNA of the CDR3 is TGTGCCATCACCCCCGAATCAGCTAACTATGGCTACACCTTC.